Following are 32 T cell receptor beta chains from one sample sequenced in a study of blood T cell repertoires in COVID-19. The protocol was immunoSEQ multiplex PCR, while the TCRdb copy is restricted to in-frame clones and leaves out a portion. The table lists hundreds of thousands of clones, 70% to 90% of them singletons. The sample taken for sequencing was peripheral blood. All receptors come from a woman in her forties who had recovered from COVID-19.

The gene calls are TRBV28 and TRBJ1-6; no clear D gene. CDR1 and CDR2 (germline): MDHEN, SYDVKM. Between the trimmed V and J ends, which lost 2 bases and 0 bases, there was a span of 8 bases. CDR3 length equals 16 residues. CDR3 protein: CASSLDGSSYNSPLHF. The CDR3 DNA reads TGTGCCAGCAGTTTAGACGGGAGCTCCTATAATTCACCCCTCCACTTT.

The rearrangement joins TRBV28 to TRBJ1-6; D gene unclear. The V end was cut by 4 bases, the J end by 0 bases, with 10 bases between. The germline V gene has CDR1 MDHEN and CDR2 SYDVKM. This CDR3 comprises 16 residues. The CDR3: CASSSQVSSYNSPLHF. The CDR3 bases are TGTGCCAGCAGTTCGCAGGTTAGCTCCTATAATTCACCCCTCCACTTT.

V is TRBV6-6 and J is TRBJ1-2; D is possibly TRBD1 (5 bases). Trimming stripped 0 bases from V and 2 bases from J, with 7 bases between. Germline V gene sequence: CDR1 MNHNY, CDR2 SVGAGI (reference sequence). The CDR3 loop spans 14 amino acids. The CDR3 here is CASSYSGGNYGYTF. The DNA for the CDR3 is TGTGCCAGCAGTTACTCGGGGGGGAACTATGGCTACACCTTC.

The gene calls are TRBV11-3 and TRBJ1-5, with 10 positions matching TRBD1. This CDR3 comprises 17 residues. Trimming at V came to 1 base and at J to 2 bases, leaving 5 bases not matched to a gene. Germline loops: CDR1 SGHNT, CDR2 YENEEA. CDR3 in DNA: TGTGCCAGCAGCTTAGTACCCGGACAGGGGGGCAATCAGCCCCAGCATTTT. Its translation is CASSLVPGQGGNQPQHF.

The V and J genes are TRBV19 and TRBJ1-2; 7 bases map to TRBD1. The CDR3 is 16 residues long. V shed 2 bases, J shed 3 bases, and the junction held 9 bases outside the gene matches. Germline V gene data show CDR1 as LNHDA and CDR2 as SQIVND (reference sequence). Here the CDR3 DNA reads TGTGCCAGTAGTATATCCAGACAGGGAAGTCACTATGGCTACACCTTC. It yields the protein CASSISRQGSHYGYTF.

This clone was seen once. The chain joins TRBV27 to TRBJ1-2, with TRBD1 matching over 12 bases. V was pared by 2 bases and J by 8 bases, with 9 bases of the junction left unmatched. Germline V gives CDR1 MNHEY, CDR2 SMNVEV (reference sequence). This CDR3 comprises 16 residues. The chain's CDR3 is CASSLLGTGGEGGYTF. In nucleotides, the CDR3 is TGTGCCAGCAGTTTACTTGGGACAGGGGGCGAGGGGGGCTACACCTTC.

The rearrangement uses TRBV6-1 and TRBJ1-2; D possibly corresponds to TRBD1 (6 bases). The CDR3 spans 14 residues. Trimming removed 10 bases from V and 0 bases from J, with 15 bases in between. Germline CDR1 and CDR2: MNHNS and SASEGT. The CDR3 DNA reads TGTGCCACCACCCACAGGACAGCTAACTATGGCTACACCTTC. This sequence encodes CATTHRTANYGYTF.

The J gene is TRBJ2-7, the V gene TRBV10-3, with D possibly being TRBD1 (5 bases). Germline CDR1 is ENHRY and CDR2 is SYGVKD. Trimming stripped 2 bases from V and 4 bases from J, with 12 bases between. The CDR3 is 14 residues long. CDR3 coding DNA: TGTGCCATCAGTGAGGGGGCGGCCTTATACGAGCAGTACTTC. It translates to CAISEGAALYEQYF.

The chain links TRBV18 to TRBJ2-1, with 13 bases matching TRBD2. Trimming removed 3 bases from V and 5 bases from J; junction bases left unmatched: 1. The germline CDR1 and CDR2 sequences are KGHSH and LQKENI. The CDR3 is 15 amino acids. CDR3 sequence (DNA): TGTGCCAGCTCACCCGGACTAGCGGGGGACAATGAGCAGTTCTTC. This sequence encodes CASSPGLAGDNEQFF.

This clone was detected once. For the CDR3, the DNA is TGTGCCAGCACCCACACAGGGCTTGATGAAAAACTGTTTTTT. It codes for CASTHTGLDEKLFF. The chain joins TRBV6-6 to TRBJ1-4; a possible D gene is TRBD1 (6 bases). CDR1 is MNHNY and CDR2 is SVGAGI in the germline V gene (reference sequence). Trimming stripped 7 bases from V and 6 bases from J, with 15 bases between. The CDR3 covers 14 residues.

This clone has a handful of counts. This chain uses TRBV7-9 with TRBJ2-5; perhaps TRBD2 as D (6 bases). The CDR3 is 15 residues long. Germline CDR1 is SEHNR and CDR2 is FQNEAQ (reference sequence). Trimming took 2 bases from V and 1 from J, leaving 11 bases between them. The CDR3 loop is CASSLPLAGQETQYF. The CDR3 bases are TGTGCCAGCAGCTTACCACTAGCAGGCCAAGAGACCCAGTACTTC.

V usage is TRBV28 and J usage is TRBJ2-1; 9 nucleotides align to TRBD1. The junction had 11 bases not matched to a gene; V was cut back by 5 bases and J by 6 bases. CDR1 and CDR2 (germline): MDHEN, SYDVKM. This CDR3 has 16 residues. The CDR3 sequence is CASSEPGQGRANEQFF. The CDR3 bases are TGTGCCAGCAGTGAACCGGGACAGGGAAGGGCCAATGAGCAGTTCTTC.

A word on this clone: This specimen includes other DNA sequences encoding the same CDR3. V usage is TRBV27 and J usage is TRBJ1-2; D unresolved. CDR3 length: 13 residues. The germline V gene encodes CDR1 MNHEY and CDR2 SMNVEV (reference sequence). The V end was cut by 3 bases, the J end by 0 bases, with 5 bases between. The CDR3 region has the DNA TGTGCCAGCAGTTTTTCAGCTAACTATGGCTACACCTTC. Translated, it gives CASSFSANYGYTF.

This clone was recorded a few times. The gene calls are TRBV19 and TRBJ1-5; TRBD1 matches at 7 bases. There are 14 residues in the CDR3. Germline V gene lookup returns CDR1 LNHDA and CDR2 SQIVND (reference sequence). V was pared by 6 bases and J by 7 bases, with 9 bases of the junction left unmatched. CDR3 residues: CASSEGQARQPQHF. The DNA for the CDR3 is TGTGCCAGTAGCGAAGGACAGGCCCGGCAGCCCCAGCATTTT.

The genes are TRBV28 and TRBJ2-5, with D tentatively TRBD1 (6 bases). The CDR3 has 15 amino acids. Germline V gives CDR1 MDHEN, CDR2 SYDVKM. V lost 6 bases to trimming and J lost 4 bases, with 18 bases between them. The CDR3, as DNA: TGTGCCAGCAGCTACAGGGCCCCCCTAGCAGAGACCCAGTACTTC. Translating it yields CASSYRAPLAETQYF.

The V and J genes are TRBV7-2 and TRBJ2-3, with TRBD2 matching over 7 bases. V was clipped by 5 bases and J by 0 bases; unmatched bases: 5. CDR1 and CDR2 (germline): SGHTA, FQGNSA. The CDR3 contains 15 residues. The chain's CDR3 is CASSRTRTSTDTQYF. The CDR3 nucleotides are TGTGCCAGCAGCCGGACTAGGACTAGCACAGATACGCAGTATTTT.

This chain links TRBV24-1 with TRBJ1-6, with 7 bases aligning to TRBD1. This CDR3 has 14 amino acids. The junction had 9 bases not matched to a gene; V was cut back by 7 bases and J by 10 bases. Germline CDR1 KGHDR, CDR2 SFDVKD. This CDR3 reads CATSRGQAGSPLHF. The CDR3 bases are TGTGCCACCAGCCGCGGACAGGCAGGGTCACCCCTCCACTTT.

The chain combines TRBV24-1 with TRBJ1-2; perhaps TRBD1 as D (6 bases). The V gene's germline CDR1 is KGHDR and CDR2 SFDVKD. The CDR3 is 16 amino acids. V lost 0 bases and J 4 bases, leaving 14 bases between the germline ends. The CDR3 DNA is TGTGCCACCAGTGATTTGCCGCCGACAGGCACCTATGGCTACACCTTC. As protein: CATSDLPPTGTYGYTF.

The V call is TRBV5-5, the J call TRBJ1-2; D is undetermined. The V end lost 1 base, the J end lost 4 bases, and 17 bases lay between the germline ends. This CDR3 has 16 amino acids. CDR1 and CDR2 from the germline V gene are SGHKS and YYEKEE (reference sequence). This CDR3 is CASSLSDPLTVYGYTF. In nucleotides, the CDR3 is TGTGCCAGCAGCTTGAGCGACCCCCTGACGGTCTATGGCTACACCTTC.

V is TRBV9 and J is TRBJ2-7; 9 nucleotides match TRBD2. Germline V CDR1 and CDR2: SGDLS, YYNGEE. This CDR3 comprises 15 residues. With V trimmed by 0 bases and J by 3 bases, 4 bases remained unmatched. CDR3 sequence: CASSVASGVYYEQYF. In DNA form, the CDR3 reads TGTGCCAGCAGCGTAGCTAGCGGGGTGTACTACGAGCAGTACTTC. Complete variable domain (other parts from reference TRBV9 and TRBJ2-7): DSGVTQTPKHLITATGQRVTLRCSPRSGDLSVYWYQQSLDQGLQFLIQYYNGEERAKGNILERFSAQQFPDLHSELNLSSLELGDSALYFCASSVASGVYYEQYFGPGTRLTVT.

This chain uses TRBV19 with TRBJ2-7, with D perhaps matching TRBD1 (6 bases). V dropped 0 bases and J dropped 7 bases, with 13 bases sitting between them. CDR1 and CDR2 from the germline V gene are LNHDA and SQIVND (reference sequence). This CDR3 region has 14 residues. The CDR3 DNA reads TGTGCCAGTAGTATAGAGACAGGACTCGGGGAGCAGTACTTC. Protein sequence: CASSIETGLGEQYF.

This clone was counted a single time. The V call is TRBV28, the J call TRBJ2-7; D possibly corresponds to TRBD1 (6 bases). Trimming took off 0 bases at V and 4 bases at J, with 13 bases between the two ends. CDR1 and CDR2 from the germline V gene are MDHEN and SYDVKM. The CDR3 runs to 15 residues. CDR3 nucleotides: TGTGCCAGCAGTTTATGGGTACAGGGTAAATACGAGCAGTACTTC. Amino acid sequence: CASSLWVQGKYEQYF. Based on the CDR3 plus reference TRBV28 and TRBJ2-7, the full variable domain is DVKVTQSSRYLVKRTGEKVFLECVQDMDHENMFWYRQDPGLGLRLIYFSYDVKMKEKGDIPEGYSVSREKKERFSLILESASTNQTSMYLCASSLWVQGKYEQYFGPGTRLTVT.

This clone was found once. The genes are TRBV5-8 and TRBJ1-2; 9 bases are shared with TRBD1. V shed 4 bases, J shed 4 bases, and the junction held 8 bases outside the gene matches. The CDR3 consists of 15 residues. Per the germline V gene, CDR1 is SGHTS and CDR2 is YDEGEE. The CDR3, as DNA: TGTGCCAGCAGCAAATGGGGACAGGGTGGCTATGGCTACACCTTC. This codes for CASSKWGQGGYGYTF.

This chain uses TRBV30 with TRBJ1-2; 12 bases are shared with TRBD1. Germline trimming cut 1 base from V and 8 bases from J; bases unmatched to any gene: 5. The CDR3 spans 14 residues. Germline V gives CDR1 GTSNPN, CDR2 SVGIG (reference sequence). Here the CDR3 DNA reads TGTGCCTGGAGTGAGGGGACAGGGGGCGCGGGCTACACCTTC. Protein product: CAWSEGTGGAGYTF.

The CDR3 DNA reads as TGCAGCGTTGACGGGTCGGGAGTTGCAGATACGCAGTATTTT. Translation: CSVDGSGVADTQYF. The chain couples TRBV29-1 to TRBJ2-3; D might be TRBD2 (6 bases). Germline V gene data show CDR1 as SQVTM and CDR2 as ANQGSEA. Between the trimmed V and J ends, which lost 3 bases and 4 bases, there was a span of 14 bases. The CDR3 loop spans 14 amino acids.

In this sample, this clone turned up once. The chain is built from TRBV7-9 and TRBJ2-5; 8 nucleotides agree with TRBD2. Germline CDR1 reads SEHNR; CDR2 reads FQNEAQ (reference sequence). CDR3 size: 16 residues. The J segment lost 2 bases and the V segment lost 4 bases, leaving 9 bases of the junction unmatched. In DNA form, the CDR3 reads TGTGCCAGCAGCTCAGCGGGGGCAGGACTGCAAGAGACCCAGTACTTC. This codes for CASSSAGAGLQETQYF.

This clone came up a few times. The chain has TRBV7-3 and TRBJ1-1, with D possibly matching TRBD1 (6 bases). Germline V gene data show CDR1 as SGHTA and CDR2 as FQGTGA. V lost 4 bases and J 0 bases, leaving 12 bases between the germline ends. The CDR3 contains 15 residues. Written as DNA, the CDR3 is TGTGCCAGCAGCTCAGGGGTAGGCCTGAACACTGAAGCTTTCTTT. Encoded protein: CASSSGVGLNTEAFF.

The sample holds one count of this clone. This rearrangement joins TRBV2 to TRBJ1-1; perhaps TRBD1 as D (6 bases). Germline CDR1 reads SNHLY; CDR2 reads FYNNEI. This CDR3 contains 16 residues. Trimming pared 4 bases from V and 3 bases from J, leaving 18 bases between. The CDR3 sequence: CASSGVWGRGDTEAFF. CDR3 nucleotides: TGTGCCAGCAGTGGGGTGTGGGGGCGAGGAGACACTGAAGCTTTCTTT.

The J gene is TRBJ1-6, the V gene TRBV11-2, with 9 bases matching TRBD1. The CDR3 runs to 15 residues. CDR1 and CDR2 from the germline V gene are SGHAT and FQNNGV. V trimming: 4 bases; J trimming: 4 bases; junction bases outside the gene matches: 2. CDR3 amino acids: CASSSDRGYNSPLHF. CDR3 DNA: TGTGCCAGCAGCTCGGACAGGGGTTATAATTCACCCCTCCACTTT.

The chain links TRBV10-3 to TRBJ1-4, with 7 bases fitting TRBD1. The V gene end was trimmed by 2 bases and the J gene end by 7 bases; junction bases not matched to a gene: 7. The germline V gene encodes CDR1 ENHRY and CDR2 SYGVKD. The CDR3 consists of 15 residues. The CDR3 DNA follows: TGTGCCATCAGTGAGACACAGGGGCGGGCTGAAAAACTGTTTTTT. Protein: CAISETQGRAEKLFF.

The CDR3 DNA reads TGTGCCAGCAGCCATCAGGGATCTAATGAAAAACTGTTTTTT. Encoded protein: CASSHQGSNEKLFF. This rearrangement joins TRBV7-9 to TRBJ1-4, with D possibly being TRBD1 (5 bases). The CDR3 runs to 14 residues. Trimming removed 5 bases from V and 3 bases from J, with 10 bases in between. Per the germline V gene, CDR1 is SEHNR and CDR2 is FQNEAQ (reference sequence).

This clone has a handful of counts. The rearrangement links TRBV5-1 to TRBJ1-4; a possible D gene is TRBD1 (5 bases). The V gene's germline CDR1 is SGHRS and CDR2 YFSETQ. The length of the CDR3 is 15 residues. Trimming left V 2 bases short and J 0 bases short, with 8 bases between. This CDR3 is CASSLKGTTNEKLFF. DNA for the CDR3: TGCGCCAGCAGCTTAAAGGGGACAACTAATGAAAAACTGTTTTTT.